The 9 T cell receptor beta chains given below trace back to one sample, sequenced in a study of neurological immune-mediated disorders. TCRdb processed the 5' RACE reads anew with MiXCR; each CDR3 protein has one entry. The profile covers fewer than 55,000 distinct CDR3 sequences, with about 6% appearing a single time and around 0.6% taken by the ten largest. The sequenced sample was CD4+ T cells from blood. These receptors were taken from a woman in her thirties or forties in good health.

This clonotype was seen many times. The rearrangement joins TRBV9 to TRBJ1-2; D is unresolved. Trimming shortened V by 0 bases and J by 7 bases, and 16 bases separated the two germline ends. Per germline, CDR1 SGDLS and CDR2 YYNGEE. There are 15 residues in the CDR3. CDR3 protein: CASSVAAETFFGYTF. The CDR3 DNA reads as TGTGCCAGCAGCGTAGCGGCGGAAACCTTCTTTGGCTACACCTTC.

This clonotype was recorded at least ten times. The chain couples TRBV5-1 to TRBJ1-5; the D gene is possibly TRBD1 (5 bases). CDR3 length equals 14 residues. Trimming removed 4 bases at V and 3 bases at J, with 11 bases between. The V gene's germline CDR1 is SGHRS and CDR2 YFSETQ. The CDR3 spells CASSPGTFNQPQHF. CDR3 in DNA: TGCGCCAGCAGCCCCGGGACCTTCAATCAGCCCCAGCATTTT.

This clonotype was found many times. The V call is TRBV20-1, the J call TRBJ2-1; D uncertain. The CDR3 covers 12 residues. V lost 2 bases, J lost 2 bases, and 4 bases lay in between. CDR1 is DFQATT, CDR2 SNEGSKA, per germline (reference sequence). The CDR3 region has the DNA TGCAGTGCTAGAACAGCCTACAATGAGCAGTTCTTC. It is translated as CSARTAYNEQFF.

This clonotype was detected ten times or more. The chain employs TRBV6-6 and TRBJ1-3; D perhaps matches TRBD1 (5 bases). Germline loops: CDR1 MNHNY, CDR2 SVGAGI (reference sequence). The CDR3 runs to 15 residues. V lost 5 bases and J 4 bases, leaving 15 bases between the germline ends. CDR3 nucleotide sequence: TGTGCCAGCAGTCCCAACCCGGACATGGGAAACACCATATATTTT. As protein: CASSPNPDMGNTIYF.

There are many counts of this clonotype. V is TRBV29-1 and J is TRBJ2-1; D is ambiguous. Trimming cost V 4 bases and J 6 bases, with 10 bases left between them. Germline assignment: CDR1 SQVTM and CDR2 ANQGSEA. This CDR3 comprises 12 residues. The CDR3 DNA reads TGCAGCGTTGCCATCTCGAGCAATGAGCAGTTCTTC. Protein sequence: CSVAISSNEQFF.

This clonotype has ten or more counts. The chain combines TRBV7-2 with TRBJ2-1, with TRBD1 as a possible D gene (5 bases). Per germline, CDR1 SGHTA and CDR2 FQGNSA. V was cut by 5 bases and J by 8 bases, with 13 bases left in between. The CDR3 is 13 residues long. This chain's CDR3 is CASSLRGRHEQFF. Here the CDR3 DNA reads TGTGCCAGCAGCCTTAGGGGAAGACATGAGCAGTTCTTC.

Ten or more counts support this clonotype. The J gene is TRBJ1-2, the V gene TRBV28; the match to TRBD1 covers 8 bases. The V and J ends lost 6 bases and 7 bases, in that order; junction bases with no gene match: 7. Germline values: CDR1 MDHEN, CDR2 SYDVKM. The CDR3 totals 13 residues. The CDR3 sequence is CASSRQGRIGYTF. The CDR3 region has the DNA TGTGCCAGCAGCCGACAGGGGCGAATTGGCTACACCTTC.

This clonotype was observed many times. The CDR3 loop reads CASSADYQINNEQFF. CDR3 coding DNA: TGTGCCAGCAGCGCGGACTACCAAATTAACAATGAGCAGTTCTTC. V and J are TRBV9 and TRBJ2-1; D possibly corresponds to TRBD2 (6 bases). Germline values: CDR1 SGDLS, CDR2 YYNGEE. The V end was cut by 3 bases, the J end by 5 bases, with 15 bases between. The CDR3 runs 15 residues. The full variable domain, rest sourced from reference TRBV9 and TRBJ2-1, is DSGVTQTPKHLITATGQRVTLRCSPRSGDLSVYWYQQSLDQGLQFLIQYYNGEERAKGNILERFSAQQFPDLHSELNLSSLELGDSALYFCASSADYQINNEQFFGPGTRLTVL.

In its sample, this clonotype was seen many times. The chain links TRBV5-1 to TRBJ1-5, with D tentatively TRBD1 (5 bases). With 0 bases removed from V and 0 bases from J, the gap between germline ends came to 16 bases. Germline CDR1 reads SGHRS; CDR2 reads YFSETQ. The CDR3 is 18 amino acids. CDR3 in DNA: TGCGCCAGCAGCTTGGGAGGGACGGGGACCTATAGCAATCAGCCCCAGCATTTT. Its translation: CASSLGGTGTYSNQPQHF. The full variable domain, in which reference TRBV5-1 and TRBJ1-5 provide the parts outside the CDR3, is KAGVTQTPRYLIKTRGQQVTLSCSPISGHRSVSWYQQTPGQGLQFLFEYFSETQRNKGNFPGRFSGRQFSNSRSEMNVSTLELGDSALYLCASSLGGTGTYSNQPQHFGDGTRLSIL.